These 10 T cell receptor beta chains were sequenced from one sample in a study of human T cells and chemical hapten exposure. Specified time point: patch test 1, 2 weeks after DPC sensitization. Sample treatment: therapeutic diphenylcyclopropenone sensitization with weekly scalp DPC. Each CDR3 protein is one row after TCRdb ran MiXCR on the RACE reads. Among just over 80,000 distinct CDR3 sequences listed, approximately 12% were seen once. This material consisted of whole blood, taken in connection with sensitization to the hapten diphenylcyclopropenone (DPC). The receptors come from a woman between 50 and 59 years old with alopecia areata. Some clones in this sample may be carry-over from other donors' samples.

There are a few counts of this clonotype. V usage is TRBV20-1 and J usage is TRBJ1-5; TRBD1 might be the D (5 bases). The CDR3 is made up of 14 amino acids. V shed 0 bases and J shed 2 bases, with 8 bases lying between them. CDR1 and CDR2 (germline): DFQATT, SNEGSKA (reference sequence). This CDR3 is CSARDPGGNQPQHF. The DNA for the CDR3 is TGCAGTGCTAGAGATCCGGGGGGCAATCAGCCCCAGCATTTT.

This sequence joins TRBV7-6 and TRBJ1-5; D not certain. This CDR3 contains 14 residues. V was cut by 2 bases and J by 3 bases, with 8 bases left in between. Germline lookup yields CDR1 SGHVS and CDR2 FNYEAQ. In DNA form, the CDR3 reads TGTGCCAGCAGCTTACAGACTTCCAATCAGCCCCAGCATTTT. Translation gives CASSLQTSNQPQHF.

The sample holds a few counts of this clonotype. The chain recombines TRBV27 with TRBJ2-6; no definite D call. Germline CDR1 is MNHEY and CDR2 is SMNVEV (reference sequence). This CDR3 has 16 amino acids. V was shortened by 8 bases and J by 0 bases, with 14 bases between the two germline ends. The chain's CDR3 is CASAEAFYSGANVLTF. As DNA, the CDR3 is TGTGCCAGCGCCGAGGCTTTCTACTCTGGGGCCAACGTCCTGACTTTC.

This clonotype was seen ten or more times. The genes are TRBV29-1 and TRBJ1-5; TRBD1 might be the D (6 bases). The V gene lost 4 bases and the J gene lost 3 bases, with 10 bases spanning the gap. The CDR3 spans 13 residues. CDR1 is SQVTM and CDR2 is ANQGSEA in the germline V gene. The CDR3 is CSVGDRTNQPQHF. In nucleotides, the CDR3 is TGCAGCGTTGGAGACAGGACCAATCAGCCCCAGCATTTT.

This chain joins TRBV6-2 or TRBV6-3 and TRBJ2-7; 12 bases line up with TRBD2. J lost 2 bases, V lost 6 bases, and 8 bases had no gene match. CDR1 MNHEY and CDR2 SVGEGT come from the germline V gene. This CDR3 is built from 16 residues. The CDR3 is CASSSTSGSSTYEQYF. CDR3 coding DNA: TGTGCCAGCAGCTCGACTAGCGGGAGCTCAACCTACGAGCAGTACTTC.

There are many counts of this clonotype. This chain links TRBV7-9 with TRBJ2-7; 8 nucleotides agree with TRBD1. Germline-derived CDR1 and CDR2 are SEHNR and FQNEAQ (reference sequence). Trimming took 4 bases from V and 6 from J; bases not matched to a gene: 8. The CDR3 covers 14 residues. For the CDR3, the DNA is TGTGCCAGCAGCTACGAGACAGGGGTCAGCGAGCAGTACTTC. Translated: CASSYETGVSEQYF.

This clonotype was recorded a few times. J is TRBJ2-1 and V is TRBV29-1, with 15 bases lining up with TRBD2. From germline, CDR1 is SQVTM and CDR2 ANQGSEA. J lost 6 bases, V lost 0 bases, and 3 bases had no gene match. The CDR3 consists of 16 residues. The CDR3 spells CSVEDLGLAGGNEQFF. DNA of the CDR3: TGCAGCGTTGAAGATCTGGGACTAGCGGGGGGCAATGAGCAGTTCTTC.

The sample holds many counts of this clonotype. V usage is TRBV6-5 and J usage is TRBJ1-1; D is possibly TRBD1 (6 bases). This CDR3 comprises 14 residues. V shed 1 base and J shed 4 bases, with 10 bases lying between them. CDR1 is MNHEY and CDR2 is SVGAGI in the germline V gene. In nucleotides, the CDR3 is TGTGCCAGCAGTTACTTCCAGGGGATCACTGAAGCTTTCTTT. This encodes CASSYFQGITEAFF.

This clonotype was counted a few times. V usage is TRBV12-3 or TRBV12-4 and J usage is TRBJ2-7; 11 bases are shared with TRBD2. The CDR3 has 13 amino acids. V dropped 3 bases and J dropped 7; count of bases not matched to a gene: 2. CDR3 DNA: TGTGCCAGCAGTTTTGGGACTAGCGGAGAGCAGTACTTC. Amino acid sequence: CASSFGTSGEQYF.

The J gene is TRBJ2-1, the V gene TRBV7-9, with D perhaps matching TRBD1 (6 bases). This CDR3 region has 13 residues. The germline V and J ends were trimmed by 1 base and 6 bases, with 7 bases remaining between them. The V gene's germline CDR1 is SEHNR and CDR2 FQNEAQ (reference sequence). The DNA of the CDR3 is TGTGCCAGCAGCTTAGTCAGGGGCAATGAGCAGTTCTTC. Amino acid sequence: CASSLVRGNEQFF.